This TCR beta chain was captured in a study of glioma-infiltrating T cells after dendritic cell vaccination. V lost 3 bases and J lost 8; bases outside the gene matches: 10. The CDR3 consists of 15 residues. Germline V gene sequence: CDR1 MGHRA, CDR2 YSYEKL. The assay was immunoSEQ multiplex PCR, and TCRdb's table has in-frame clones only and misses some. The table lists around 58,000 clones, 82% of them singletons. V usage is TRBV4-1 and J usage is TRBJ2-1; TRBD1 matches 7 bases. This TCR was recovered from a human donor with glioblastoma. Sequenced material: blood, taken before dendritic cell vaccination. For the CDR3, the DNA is TGCGCCAGCAGCCAGCGTGACAGGGTGATCGATGAGCAGTTCTTC. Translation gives CASSQRDRVIDEQFF.